Listed below are T cell receptor beta chains from one sample, sequenced in a study of blood T cell repertoires in COVID-19. The assay was immunoSEQ multiplex PCR, and TCRdb's table has in-frame clones only and misses some. The data contain 250,000 to 300,000 clones, approximately 81% of them singletons. Sequencing was done on a sample of peripheral blood. The receptors here all came from a man aged 55 to 70 with acute or convalescent COVID-19. CDR3s include the opening cysteine and the closing phenylalanine or tryptophan. A D gene is named only where the DNA matches it firmly. The size entry is marked missing in some rows and otherwise reads once, few, many or a size class.

few,TRBD1,TRBV9,TRBJ2-7,TGTGCCAGCAGCCCCGGACAGGGGGCAACCTACGAGCAGTACTTC,CASSPGQGATYEQYF
few,NA,TRBV7-9,TRBJ2-7,TGTGCCAGCTCAGGCAGATCCTACGAGCAGTACTTC,CASSGRSYEQYF
NA,NA,TRBV15,TRBJ2-5,TGTGCCACCAGCAGAGTTGGGGGCTCGTACCAAGAGACCCAGTACTTC,CATSRVGGSYQETQYF
NA,NA,TRBV6-5,TRBJ1-6,TGTGCCAGCAGTTATGACAGGTCCTATAATTCACCCCTCCACTTT,CASSYDRSYNSPLHF
NA,TRBD2,TRBV5-1,TRBJ2-1,TGCGCCAGCAGCTCCTCGGGACTACTCTACAATGAGCAGTTCTTC,CASSSSGLLYNEQFF
NA,TRBD1,TRBV5-5,TRBJ1-1,TGTGCCAGCAGCTTGGGTTCAGGGGGAAGAGAAGCTTTCTTT,CASSLGSGGREAFF
NA,TRBD1,TRBV25-1,TRBJ2-7,TGTGCCAGCAGGGACAGGGTGGGGAGCGAGCAGTACTTC,CASRDRVGSEQYF
NA,NA,TRBV30,TRBJ1-4,TGTGCCTGGAGTGTACAGAGTACAGGACCAACTAATGAAAAACTGTTTTTT,CAWSVQSTGPTNEKLFF
NA,TRBD1,TRBV7-9,TRBJ1-6,TGTGCCAGCAGCTTAGCGGGGACAGCACTTAATTCACCCCTCCACTTT,CASSLAGTALNSPLHF
NA,NA,TRBV6-1,TRBJ1-4,TGTGCCAGCAGTGAAGCTGGAAGGGGAGGCGGGTATGAAAAACTGTTTTTT,CASSEAGRGGGYEKLFF
NA,TRBD1,TRBV5-8,TRBJ2-5,TGTGCCAGCAGCTTAGGACAGGGCGGTGAGACCCAGTACTTC,CASSLGQGGETQYF
NA,NA,TRBV27,TRBJ2-7,TGTGCCAGCAGTTTTTCAACAGGGTTCTACGAGCAGTACTTC,CASSFSTGFYEQYF
NA,NA,TRBV9,TRBJ1-1,TGTGCCAGCAGCGTTGGACAGATGAACACTGAAGCTTTCTTT,CASSVGQMNTEAFF
NA,NA,TRBV9,TRBJ1-6,TGTGCCAGCAGCGTACGGGGAAGGGATAATTCACCCCTCCACTTT,CASSVRGRDNSPLHF
NA,TRBD1,TRBV10-3,TRBJ2-2,TGTGCCATCAGTGCAACAGGGGGCTCTTACACCGGGGAGCTGTTTTTT,CAISATGGSYTGELFF
NA,NA,TRBV5-1,TRBJ1-1,TGCGCCAGCAGCTCGGCAGGGGCGAACACTGAAGCTTTCTTT,CASSSAGANTEAFF
NA,TRBD2,TRBV5-6,TRBJ2-1,TGTGCCAGCAGCCGGTTTAGCGGGAGAGGCGGTTTAAATGAGCAGTTCTTC,CASSRFSGRGGLNEQFF
NA,NA,TRBV18,TRBJ2-7,TGTGCCAGCTCACCTTCCGGGTGGCTGGACTCCTACGAGCAGTACTTC,CASSPSGWLDSYEQYF
NA,TRBD1,TRBV5-1,TRBJ1-1,TGCGCCAGCAGCTTGGCTGGTGGGCAGGGGGGCACTGAAGCTTTCTTT,CASSLAGGQGGTEAFF
NA,NA,TRBV28,TRBJ1-2,TGTGCCAGCAGTTTAGACGGGGGAAGAAACTATGGCTACACCTTC,CASSLDGGRNYGYTF
few,TRBD1,TRBV6-5,TRBJ2-2,TGTGCCAGCAGGGGACAGCGACGCACCGGGGAGCTGTTTTTT,CASRGQRRTGELFF
NA,TRBD1,TRBV5-4,TRBJ1-2,TGTGCCAGCAGGGTGAGGGGGCAGAGCTATGGCTACACCTTC,CASRVRGQSYGYTF
NA,NA,TRBV12-5,TRBJ2-1,TGTGCTAGTGGCCCACCTAGCTCCTACAATGAGCAGTTCTTC,CASGPPSSYNEQFF
NA,NA,TRBV27,TRBJ1-5,TGTGCCAGCAGTTTGCGGGCGGGCGGGAGCAATCAGCCCCAGCATTTT,CASSLRAGGSNQPQHF
NA,TRBD1,TRBV15,TRBJ2-7,TGTGCCACCAGCGGAAGGACAGGGATCTACGAGCAGTACTTC,CATSGRTGIYEQYF
NA,NA,TRBV14,TRBJ1-2,TGTGCCAGCAGCCAAGACAGGGGCTATGGCTACACCTTC,CASSQDRGYGYTF
NA,NA,TRBV6-1,TRBJ1-2,TGTGCCAGCAGTGAAACCCTCAACAGGCATCAGGACTATGGCTACACCTTC,CASSETLNRHQDYGYTF
NA,TRBD1,TRBV7-3,TRBJ2-5,TGTGCCAGCAGCATGGGACAGACGGAGACCCAGTACTTC,CASSMGQTETQYF
NA,TRBD2,TRBV10-3,TRBJ2-7,TGTGCCATCAGTGAGGAGGGCGGGGGGACCTGGGAGCAGTACTTC,CAISEEGGGTWEQYF
few,NA,TRBV4-3,TRBJ1-2,TGCGCCAGCAGCCAAGCAAGCAGCGAACACTATGGCTACACCTTC,CASSQASSEHYGYTF
NA,NA,TRBV2,TRBJ2-5,TGTGCCAGCAGTGAATCCAGGTACCAAGAGACCCAGTACTTC,CASSESRYQETQYF